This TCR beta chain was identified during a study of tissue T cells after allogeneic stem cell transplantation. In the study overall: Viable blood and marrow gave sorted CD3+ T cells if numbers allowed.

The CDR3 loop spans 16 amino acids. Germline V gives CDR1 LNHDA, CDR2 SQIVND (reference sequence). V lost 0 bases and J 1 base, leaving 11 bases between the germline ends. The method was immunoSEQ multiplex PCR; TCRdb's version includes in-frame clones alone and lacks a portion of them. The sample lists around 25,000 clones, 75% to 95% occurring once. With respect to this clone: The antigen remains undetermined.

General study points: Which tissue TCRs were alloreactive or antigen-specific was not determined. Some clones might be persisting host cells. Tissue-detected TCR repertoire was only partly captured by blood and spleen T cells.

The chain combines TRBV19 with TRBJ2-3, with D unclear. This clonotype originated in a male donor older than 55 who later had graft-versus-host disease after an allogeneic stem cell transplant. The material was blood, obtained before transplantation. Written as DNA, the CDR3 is TGTGCCAGTAGTATAGACCAACCCGTAGGCACAGATACGCAGTATTTT. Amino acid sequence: CASSIDQPVGTDTQYF.